This T cell receptor beta chain comes out of a study of cytomegalovirus exposure and HLA in healthy donors. Findings of the study overall: Reports credit the classifier with highly specific, highly sensitive diagnosis of cytomegalovirus status. The authors enumerated some 170 TCR beta chains as linked to cytomegalovirus. The tendency of first-cohort TCR clusters to co-occur in the 120 or so validation repertoires emerged from a later analysis.

CDR3 length equals 14 residues. The trim removed 3 bases at V and 8 bases at J, leaving 8 bases unmatched. CDR1 is SNHLY, CDR2 FYNNEI, per germline. The donors were members of the approximately 120-subject validation cohort (separate from the roughly 700-subject first cohort). Turning to this clone: The antigen remains undetermined.

Sequenced by immunoSEQ multiplex PCR; TCRdb stores in-frame clones only, minus some. The sample lists 71,000 or so clones; approximately 93% were seen once. The source is a woman younger than 35 in good health and CMV-seropositive. The genes are TRBV2 and TRBJ2-3, with 7 bases lining up with TRBD2. Material: PBMCs. CDR3 region: CASSEVAGAGTQYF. DNA of the CDR3: TGTGCCAGCAGTGAGGTTGCGGGAGCGGGTACGCAGTATTTT.